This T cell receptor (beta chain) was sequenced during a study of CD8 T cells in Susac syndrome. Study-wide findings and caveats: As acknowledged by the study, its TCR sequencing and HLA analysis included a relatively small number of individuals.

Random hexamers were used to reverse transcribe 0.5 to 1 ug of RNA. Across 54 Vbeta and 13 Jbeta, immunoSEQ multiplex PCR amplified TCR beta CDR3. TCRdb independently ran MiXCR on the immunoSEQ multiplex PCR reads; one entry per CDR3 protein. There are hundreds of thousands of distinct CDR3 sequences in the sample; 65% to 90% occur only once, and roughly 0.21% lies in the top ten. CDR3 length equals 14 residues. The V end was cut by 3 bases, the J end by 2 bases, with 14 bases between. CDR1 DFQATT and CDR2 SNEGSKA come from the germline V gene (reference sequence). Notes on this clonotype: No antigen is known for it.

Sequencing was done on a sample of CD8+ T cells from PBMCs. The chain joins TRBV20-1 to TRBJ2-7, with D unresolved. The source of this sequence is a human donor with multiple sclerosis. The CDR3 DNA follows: TGCAGTGCTAGCCCCCCACCGCCGACCTACGAGCAGTACTTC. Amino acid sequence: CSASPPPPTYEQYF.